The 31 T cell receptor beta chains given below trace back to one sample, sequenced in a study of blood T cell repertoires in COVID-19. Sequencing was performed with immunoSEQ multiplex PCR; in TCRdb, only in-frame clones are kept and a portion is missing. Of about 200,000 clones in the sample, around 85% were seen once. The specimen sequenced was PBMCs or T cells enriched from blood (not recorded which). These receptors were obtained from a man aged 40-49 years who had recovered from COVID-19.

The chain uses TRBV3-1 (or the pseudogene TRBV3-2) and TRBJ2-1; 8 nucleotides match TRBD2. The V gene's germline CDR1 is LGHDT and CDR2 YNNKEL (reference sequence). This CDR3 region has 17 residues. Losses at the gene ends were 0 bases for V and 3 bases for J; bases not matched to a gene: 7. CDR3 sequence: CASSQDVETSVYNEQFF. The CDR3 nucleotides read TGTGCCAGCAGCCAAGACGTTGAGACTAGCGTCTACAATGAGCAGTTCTTC.

The sample holds one count of this clone. The CDR3 loop is CASSYAYGQSSYNSPLHF. CDR3 nucleotide sequence: TGTGCCAGCAGTTACGCCTATGGGCAGAGCTCCTATAATTCACCCCTCCACTTT. The chain uses TRBV27 and TRBJ1-6, with D uncertain. V lost 4 bases, J lost 0 bases, and 16 bases lay in between. This CDR3 contains 18 residues. Germline V gene lookup returns CDR1 MNHEY and CDR2 SMNVEV (reference sequence).

This clone occurred once. The genes are TRBV19 and TRBJ1-1; D is possibly TRBD1 (6 bases). Trimming cost V 9 bases and J 0 bases, with 17 bases left between them. The CDR3 is 15 amino acids. Germline V lookup: CDR1 LNHDA, CDR2 SQIVND (reference sequence). CDR3 residues: CASRQRGAMNTEAFF. The CDR3 DNA follows: TGTGCCAGCCGCCAGCGGGGGGCCATGAACACTGAAGCTTTCTTT.

The chain is built from TRBV9 and TRBJ2-5; maybe TRBD2 (6 bases). CDR3 length: 14 amino acids. CDR1 SGDLS and CDR2 YYNGEE come from the germline V gene. V was shortened by 1 base and J by 4 bases, with 11 bases between the two germline ends. For the CDR3, the DNA is TGTGCCAGCAGCGTAAGATCCGGGGGAGAGACCCAGTACTTC. This gives the protein CASSVRSGGETQYF.

In its sample, this clone was seen once. In DNA, the CDR3 is TGTGCCAGCAGTCGACTAGCGGGAACCCACAATGAGCAGTTCTTC. Its translation is CASSRLAGTHNEQFF. The J gene is TRBJ2-1, the V gene TRBV6-5; 11 positions match TRBD2. The length of the CDR3 is 15 residues. The V gene end was trimmed by 5 bases and the J gene end by 5 bases; junction bases not matched to a gene: 5. Germline V gives CDR1 MNHEY, CDR2 SVGAGI.

This clone was counted a single time. The rearrangement joins TRBV2 to TRBJ1-2; D remains ambiguous. V was clipped by 0 bases and J by 3 bases, with 8 bases between them. Germline CDR1 SNHLY, CDR2 FYNNEI. This CDR3 is built from 14 residues. For the CDR3, the DNA is TGTGCCAGCAGTGAAGCGCCGGACTACTATGGCTACACCTTC. Encoded protein: CASSEAPDYYGYTF.

This clone was counted a few times. This chain joins TRBV7-2 and TRBJ1-5; 10 nucleotides align to TRBD1. Germline V gene data show CDR1 as SGHTA and CDR2 as FQGNSA. The CDR3 is made up of 15 amino acids. Germline trimming cut 2 bases from V and 6 bases from J; bases unmatched to any gene: 4. The CDR3 loop is CASSLRQGASQPQHF. The CDR3 nucleotides read TGTGCCAGCAGCTTAAGACAGGGGGCGAGTCAGCCCCAGCATTTT.

This clone was observed once. The chain combines TRBV30 with TRBJ2-1; 8 bases are shared with TRBD2. The CDR3 is 14 residues long. CDR1 is GTSNPN, CDR2 SVGIG, per germline (reference sequence). After removal of 7 bases from V and 4 bases from J, the junction contained 9 bases not matched to a gene. The CDR3 loop reads CASWRGEGYNEQFF. The CDR3 DNA sequence: TGTGCCTCTTGGCGGGGGGAGGGGTACAATGAGCAGTTCTTC.

This clone is termed medium-sized. This chain connects TRBV7-9 to TRBJ1-5; perhaps TRBD1 as D (6 bases). The length of the CDR3 is 13 residues. Germline V gene sequence: CDR1 SEHNR, CDR2 FQNEAQ (reference sequence). Trimming pared 5 bases from V and 3 bases from J, leaving 8 bases between. This CDR3 is CASSRDTNQPQHF. The DNA for the CDR3 is TGTGCCAGCAGCCGGGACACCAATCAGCCCCAGCATTTT.

This clone was counted once. This sequence joins TRBV9 and TRBJ1-2; D uncertain. Germline V gene lookup returns CDR1 SGDLS and CDR2 YYNGEE. CDR3 length: 14 amino acids. V was trimmed by 0 bases and J by 4 bases, leaving 10 bases between them. Here the CDR3 reads CASSVAEGGYGYTF. In DNA, the CDR3 is TGTGCCAGCAGCGTAGCTGAGGGAGGCTATGGCTACACCTTC.

The chain links TRBV7-2 to TRBJ2-7, with a possible D match to TRBD2 (6 bases). V lost 5 bases and J lost 5, with 22 bases in between. The CDR3 has 16 residues. Germline CDR1 SGHTA, CDR2 FQGNSA. DNA for the CDR3: TGTGCCAGCAGCCACCGGTGGCTAGCGCTAAGCGACGAGCAGTACTTC. Residues: CASSHRWLALSDEQYF.

The chain links TRBV2 to TRBJ2-7, with D maybe TRBD1 (5 bases). Germline V gene data show CDR1 as SNHLY and CDR2 as FYNNEI. The V gene lost 5 bases and the J gene lost 4 bases, with 9 bases spanning the gap. CDR3 length: 12 residues. As DNA, the CDR3 is TGTGCCAGCAGTCCGGACATATACGAGCAGTACTTC. Translation gives CASSPDIYEQYF. Full variable domain (remainder filled in from reference TRBV2 and TRBJ2-7): EPEVTQTPSHQVTQMGQEVILRCVPISNHLYFYWYRQILGQKVEFLVSFYNNEISEKSEIFDDQFSVERPDGSNFTLKIRSTKLEDSAMYFCASSPDIYEQYFGPGTRLTVT.

V and J are TRBV9 and TRBJ1-2; D gene unclear. Germline loops: CDR1 SGDLS, CDR2 YYNGEE. This CDR3 spans 13 amino acids. V lost 3 bases to trimming and J lost 10 bases, with 16 bases between them. Here the CDR3 DNA reads TGTGCCAGCAGCGCGGGGTCTTCGAATGACTACACCTTC. It translates to CASSAGSSNDYTF. The full variable domain, in which reference TRBV9 and TRBJ1-2 provide the parts outside the CDR3, is DSGVTQTPKHLITATGQRVTLRCSPRSGDLSVYWYQQSLDQGLQFLIQYYNGEERAKGNILERFSAQQFPDLHSELNLSSLELGDSALYFCASSAGSSNDYTFGSGTRLTVV.

The gene calls are TRBV18 and TRBJ1-6; weak D call: TRBD1 (5 bases). The CDR3 contains 16 residues. Trimming pared 1 base from V and 5 bases from J, leaving 12 bases between. Germline V lookup: CDR1 KGHSH, CDR2 LQKENI. CDR3 DNA: TGTGCCAGCTCACCACAGAGGACACCCAATAATTCACCCCTCCACTTT. Its translation is CASSPQRTPNNSPLHF.

The V and J genes are TRBV5-1 and TRBJ2-2; TRBD1 is a possible D gene (8 bases). With 1 base removed from V and 6 bases from J, the gap between germline ends came to 10 bases. The germline CDR1 and CDR2 sequences are SGHRS and YFSETQ. This CDR3 spans 14 amino acids. The CDR3 is CASSLTGGAGELFF. CDR3 DNA sequence: TGCGCCAGCAGCTTGACAGGGGGGGCCGGGGAGCTGTTTTTT.

Comments on this clone: Other nucleotide sequences from this sample produce the same CDR3. The chain is built from TRBV12-3 or TRBV12-4 and TRBJ1-1; D gene ambiguous. V shed 3 bases and J shed 6 bases, with 11 bases lying between them. The CDR3 is 13 residues long. The CDR3 bases are TGTGCCAGCAGTTTGGCGCGGGGTGCTGAAGCTTTCTTT. It codes for CASSLARGAEAFF.

The J gene is TRBJ2-7, the V gene TRBV9; weak D call: TRBD2 (7 bases). V shed 4 bases and J shed 5 bases, with 16 bases lying between them. In germline, CDR1 is SGDLS, CDR2 YYNGEE. The CDR3 length is 14 residues. DNA of the CDR3: TGTGCCAGCAGCCCCGGGTGGGGGGGCGACGAGCAGTACTTC. This codes for CASSPGWGGDEQYF.

DNA for the CDR3: TGTGCCAGCAGTCCGCAAGCCGACATGACACATACGCAGTATTTT. Amino acid sequence: CASSPQADMTHTQYF. The genes are TRBV6-6 and TRBJ2-3; D not certain. This CDR3 has 15 amino acids. Germline CDR1 is MNHNY and CDR2 is SVGAGI (reference sequence). V shed 5 bases and J shed 7 bases, with 19 bases lying between them.

J is TRBJ2-2 and V is TRBV9; D not resolved. The V end was cut by 0 bases, the J end by 2 bases, with 14 bases between. Germline V CDR1 and CDR2: SGDLS, YYNGEE. CDR3 length equals 17 residues. CDR3 DNA sequence: TGTGCCAGCAGCGTAGTATCCCGAGTTCTCAACACCGGGGAGCTGTTTTTT. Translating it yields CASSVVSRVLNTGELFF.

The V gene is TRBV4-2, the J gene TRBJ2-7, with 10 bases matching TRBD2. Germline lookup yields CDR1 LGHNA and CDR2 YNFKEQ. The CDR3 has 17 residues. V trimming: 4 bases; J trimming: 3 bases; junction bases outside the gene matches: 12. In DNA, the CDR3 is TGTGCCAGCAGCCCTAAGAAGGGGACTAGCGAAGACTACGAGCAGTACTTC. Protein product: CASSPKKGTSEDYEQYF.

This clone was counted a single time. This chain connects TRBV7-9 to TRBJ1-4, with 8 nucleotides matching TRBD1. The V gene's germline CDR1 is SEHNR and CDR2 FQNEAQ (reference sequence). This CDR3 is built from 15 residues. The junction had 5 bases not matched to a gene; V was cut back by 5 bases and J by 3 bases. CDR3: CASSINRGSNEKLFF. The DNA of the CDR3 is TGTGCCAGCAGCATCAACAGGGGGTCTAATGAAAAACTGTTTTTT.

The chain uses TRBV12-3 or TRBV12-4 and TRBJ1-1, with D perhaps TRBD1 (6 bases). Deletions cut 3 bases from V and 9 bases from J, with 14 bases between. The CDR3 is 13 residues long. CDR3 protein: CASSFGTLRQAFF. In DNA, the CDR3 is TGTGCCAGCAGTTTCGGGACACTTAGACAAGCTTTCTTT.

This chain uses TRBV7-2 with TRBJ1-2, with TRBD1 matching over 8 bases. Germline V gene sequence: CDR1 SGHTA, CDR2 FQGNSA. The V segment lost 2 bases and the J segment 4 bases; nucleotides outside the gene matches: 3. The CDR3 sequence is 14 residues long. CDR3 DNA sequence: TGTGCCAGCAGCTTATCGACAGGGGCCTATGGCTACACCTTC. Translating gives CASSLSTGAYGYTF.

The rearrangement links TRBV9 to TRBJ2-5, with 7 bases matching TRBD2. The CDR3 spans 16 residues. Trimming cost V 4 bases and J 5 bases; bases outside gene matches: 14. Germline assignment: CDR1 SGDLS and CDR2 YYNGEE. The CDR3 here is CASSFSGRSGEETQYF. The DNA of the CDR3 is TGTGCCAGCAGCTTTAGTGGTAGAAGCGGGGAGGAGACCCAGTACTTC.

This rearrangement joins TRBV25-1 to TRBJ2-2, with no clear D. Germline V CDR1 and CDR2: MGHDK, SYGVNS. With 4 bases removed from V and 0 bases from J, the gap between germline ends came to 6 bases. The CDR3 is 14 amino acids. The CDR3 loop is CASSVSANTGELFF. DNA of the CDR3: TGTGCCAGCAGTGTTTCAGCGAACACCGGGGAGCTGTTTTTT.

The chain couples TRBV19 to TRBJ2-3; TRBD2 matches 7 bases. Germline V gene sequence: CDR1 LNHDA, CDR2 SQIVND (reference sequence). The CDR3 is made up of 13 amino acids. V dropped 4 bases and J dropped 7; count of bases not matched to a gene: 5. DNA of the CDR3: TGTGCCAGTAGTAGGGGGGGTACCAATACGCAGTATTTT. Residues: CASSRGGTNTQYF. Full variable domain (remainder filled in from reference TRBV19 and TRBJ2-3): DGGITQSPKYLFRKEGQNVTLSCEQNLNHDAMYWYRQDPGQGLRLIYYSQIVNDFQKGDIAEGYSVSREKKESFPLTVTSAQKNPTAFYLCASSRGGTNTQYFGPGTRLTVL.

This sequence joins TRBV3-1 (or the pseudogene TRBV3-2) and TRBJ2-7; D is perhaps TRBD1 (5 bases). Trimming pared 4 bases from V and 2 bases from J, leaving 9 bases between. Germline V CDR1 and CDR2: LGHDT, YNNKEL (reference sequence). The CDR3 contains 13 residues. CDR3 nucleotides: TGTGCCAGCAGCCGGGGCCGCGCCTACGAGCAGTACTTC. Its translation: CASSRGRAYEQYF.

This clone was found a few times. The rearrangement joins TRBV18 to TRBJ2-1; weak D call: TRBD2 (6 bases). Deletions cut 2 bases from V and 9 bases from J, with 20 bases between. Germline CDR1 KGHSH, CDR2 LQKENI. CDR3 length equals 16 residues. This chain's CDR3 is CASSPIYSGGESEQFF. As DNA, the CDR3 is TGTGCCAGCTCACCAATATATAGCGGAGGGGAGAGTGAGCAGTTCTTC. The full variable domain, with the rest looked up from reference TRBV18 and TRBJ2-1, is NAGVMQNPRHLVRRRGQEARLRCSPMKGHSHVYWYRQLPEEGLKFMVYLQKENIIDESGMPKERFSAEFPKEGPSILRIQQVVRGDSAAYFCASSPIYSGGESEQFFGPGTRLTVL.

The CDR3 loop is CASSHFGGTGSNYEQYF. The CDR3 region has the DNA TGTGCCAGCAGCCATTTTGGGGGGACAGGGAGTAACTACGAGCAGTACTTC. The chain recombines TRBV14 with TRBJ2-7; 9 bases agree with TRBD1. From germline, CDR1 is SGHDN and CDR2 FVKESK. J was trimmed by 3 bases and V by 3 bases; bases with no gene match: 12. This CDR3 is built from 17 residues.

This rearrangement joins TRBV11-1 to TRBJ2-1; TRBD1 agrees at 7 bases. The length of the CDR3 is 14 residues. Germline CDR1 SGHAT, CDR2 FQDESV (reference sequence). Trimming took 1 base from V and 10 from J; bases not matched to a gene: 7. The CDR3 loop reads CASSLDRGQGEQFF. As DNA, the CDR3 is TGTGCCAGCAGCTTAGATAGGGGGCAGGGGGAGCAGTTCTTC.

The rearrangement links TRBV5-1 to TRBJ2-7; no clear D gene. The CDR3 runs 15 residues. CDR1 SGHRS and CDR2 YFSETQ come from the germline V gene. The V gene lost 0 bases and the J gene lost 0 bases, with 10 bases spanning the gap. The CDR3 spells CASSLGATSSYEQYF. CDR3 sequence (DNA): TGCGCCAGCAGCTTGGGGGCGACGTCCTCCTACGAGCAGTACTTC.